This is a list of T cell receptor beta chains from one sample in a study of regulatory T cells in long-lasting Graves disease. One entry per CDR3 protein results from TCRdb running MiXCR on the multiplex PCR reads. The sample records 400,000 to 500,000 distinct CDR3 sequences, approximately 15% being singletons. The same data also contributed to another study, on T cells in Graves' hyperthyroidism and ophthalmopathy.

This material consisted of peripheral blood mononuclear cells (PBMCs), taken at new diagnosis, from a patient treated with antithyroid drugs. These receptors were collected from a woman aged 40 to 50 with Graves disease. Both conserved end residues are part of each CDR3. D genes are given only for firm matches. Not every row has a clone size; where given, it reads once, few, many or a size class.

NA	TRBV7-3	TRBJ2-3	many	CASSSPARGGWTDTQYF	TGTGCCAGCAGCTCACCCGCCCGTGGGGGATGGACAGATACGCAGTATTTT
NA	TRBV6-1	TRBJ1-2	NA	CASTFLDNFYGYTF	TGTGCCAGCACCTTCCTGGACAACTTCTATGGCTACACCTTC
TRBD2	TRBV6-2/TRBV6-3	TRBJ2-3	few	CASSETSGRGTDTQYF	TGTGCCAGCAGTGAAACTAGCGGGAGAGGCACAGATACGCAGTATTTT
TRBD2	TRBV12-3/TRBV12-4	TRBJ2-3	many	CASSLRLAFSTDTQYF	TGTGCCAGCAGTTTAAGACTAGCTTTTAGCACAGATACGCAGTATTTT
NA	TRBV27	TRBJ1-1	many	CASSQGVRPNTEAFF	TGTGCCAGCAGTCAAGGCGTACGGCCGAACACTGAAGCTTTCTTT
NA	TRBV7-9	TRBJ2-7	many	CASSFSDSSYEQYF	TGTGCCAGCAGCTTTTCTGACAGCTCCTACGAGCAGTACTTC
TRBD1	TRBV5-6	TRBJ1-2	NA	CASSLSPTGSYGYTF	TGTGCCAGCAGCTTGAGCCCGACAGGGTCCTATGGCTACACCTTC
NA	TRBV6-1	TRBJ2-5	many	CASSEAGRGSETQYF	TGTGCCAGCAGTGAAGCGGGCAGGGGATCAGAGACCCAGTACTTC
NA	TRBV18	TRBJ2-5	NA	CASSLSSQVPKETQYF	TGTGCCAGCTCACTTTCGTCGCAGGTCCCAAAGGAGACCCAGTACTTC
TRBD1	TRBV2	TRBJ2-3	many	CASKTGEFPDTQYF	TGTGCCAGCAAGACAGGGGAATTCCCAGATACGCAGTATTTT
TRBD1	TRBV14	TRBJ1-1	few	CASSQENRDSITAFF	TGTGCCAGCAGCCAAGAAAACCGGGACAGTATTACGGCTTTCTTT
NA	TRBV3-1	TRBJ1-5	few	CASSLQGDFQLQHF	TGTGCCAGCAGCCTACAGGGAGATTTTCAGCTCCAGCATTTT
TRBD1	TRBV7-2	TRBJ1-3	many	CASSQGQRIPRSGNTIYF	TGTGCCAGCAGCCAGGGACAGCGAATCCCCCGCTCTGGAAACACCATATATTTT
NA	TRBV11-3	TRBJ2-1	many	CASSLRNSYNEQFF	TGTGCCAGCAGCTTGCGTAACTCCTACAATGAGCAGTTCTTC
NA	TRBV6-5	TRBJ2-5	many	CASSYEGRGQETQYF	TGTGCCAGCAGTTACGAGGGAAGGGGGCAAGAGACCCAGTACTTC
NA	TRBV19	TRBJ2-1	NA	CASSIEGFNEQFF	TGTGCCAGTAGTATAGAAGGGTTCAATGAGCAGTTCTTC
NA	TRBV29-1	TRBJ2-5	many	CSVEMSVQETQYF	TGCAGCGTTGAAATGTCAGTACAAGAGACCCAGTACTTC
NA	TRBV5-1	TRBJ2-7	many	CASPDYLKDEQYF	TGTGCCAGCCCAGACTATCTGAAGGACGAGCAGTACTTC
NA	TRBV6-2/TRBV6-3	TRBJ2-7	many	CASTSSGQPIYEQYF	TGTGCCAGCACCTCTTCGGGACAACCCATCTACGAGCAGTACTTC
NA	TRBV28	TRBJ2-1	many	CASSFVDNEQFF	TGTGCCAGCAGTTTTGTTGACAATGAGCAGTTCTTC
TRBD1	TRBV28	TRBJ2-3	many	CASSFLDRGGGTDTQYF	TGTGCCAGCAGTTTTCTGGACAGGGGAGGTGGCACAGATACGCAGTATTTT
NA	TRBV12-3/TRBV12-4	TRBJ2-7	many	CASGRRFLYEQYF	TGTGCCAGCGGTCGGCGCTTTCTCTACGAGCAGTACTTC
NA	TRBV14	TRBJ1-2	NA	CASSQERNRDKYYGYTF	TGTGCCAGCAGCCAAGAGAGAAACCGGGACAAATACTATGGCTACACCTTC
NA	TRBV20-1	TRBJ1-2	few	CSARDRVGGGYTF	TGCAGTGCTAGAGACAGGGTGGGGGGCGGCTACACCTTC
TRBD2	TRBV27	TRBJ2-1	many	CASSLQAGGNGEQFF	TGTGCCAGCAGTTTACAAGCGGGAGGTAATGGTGAGCAGTTCTTC
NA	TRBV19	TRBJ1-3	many	CASSSGRSAGNTIYF	TGTGCCAGTAGTAGTGGGCGGTCGGCTGGAAACACCATATATTTT
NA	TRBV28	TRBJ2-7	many	CASSGEVSYEQYF	TGTGCTTCGTCCGGGGAGGTCTCCTACGAGCAGTACTTC
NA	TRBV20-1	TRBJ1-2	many	CSANSIGDGYTF	TGCAGTGCTAACTCAATCGGGGATGGCTACACCTTC
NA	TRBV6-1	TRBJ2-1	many	CASSELGLEQFF	TGTGCCAGCAGTGAACTGGGGCTCGAGCAGTTCTTC
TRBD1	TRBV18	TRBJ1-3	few	CASSPLTGKVAGNTIYF	TGTGCCAGCTCACCTTTGACAGGGAAGGTTGCTGGAAACACCATATATTTT
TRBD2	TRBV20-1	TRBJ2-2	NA	CSASRGAGGSTGELFF	TGCAGTGCTAGTAGAGGGGCGGGAGGGTCCACCGGGGAGCTGTTTTTT
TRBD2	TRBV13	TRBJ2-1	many	CASSLDGGRNEQFF	TGTGCCAGCAGCTTAGATGGCGGGAGGAATGAGCAGTTCTTC
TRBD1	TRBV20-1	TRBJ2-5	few	CSARVWDRVETQYF	TGCAGTGCTAGAGTGTGGGACAGGGTCGAGACCCAGTACTTC
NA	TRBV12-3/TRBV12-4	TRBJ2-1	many	CASSHDRSTYEQFF	TGTGCCAGCAGTCATGACAGGTCTACGTATGAGCAGTTCTTC
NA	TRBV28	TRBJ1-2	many	CASSFGGGMSGYTF	TGTGCCAGCAGTTTTGGCGGGGGGATGTCAGGCTACACCTTC
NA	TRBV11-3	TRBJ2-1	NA	CASTADPSNEQFF	TGTGCCAGCACCGCGGACCCTAGCAATGAGCAGTTCTTC
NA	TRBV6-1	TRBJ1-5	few	CASSEAHGGNQPQHF	TGTGCCAGCAGTGAAGCGCACGGGGGTAACCAGCCCCAGCATTTT
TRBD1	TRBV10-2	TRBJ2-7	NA	CASSESSTGNYEQYF	TGCGCCAGCAGTGAGTCTTCGACAGGGAACTACGAGCAGTACTTC
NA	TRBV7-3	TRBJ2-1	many	CASSPDSTGYNEQFF	TGTGCCAGCAGCCCCGACTCTACGGGGTACAATGAGCAGTTCTTC
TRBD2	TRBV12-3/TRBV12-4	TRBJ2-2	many	CASSFFLAGGHTGELFF	TGTGCCAGCAGTTTTTTCTTGGCGGGAGGCCACACCGGGGAGCTGTTTTTT
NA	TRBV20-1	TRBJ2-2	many	CSASPQRGPGELFF	TGCAGTGCTAGTCCCCAAAGGGGCCCCGGGGAGCTGTTTTTT
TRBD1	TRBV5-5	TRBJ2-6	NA	CASSLGDRPDGANVLTF	TGTGCCAGCAGCTTGGGGGACAGGCCAGACGGGGCCAACGTCCTGACTTTC
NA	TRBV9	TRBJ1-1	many	CASSVLPPASGQMNTEAFF	TGTGCCAGCAGCGTATTACCCCCCGCCTCAGGGCAGATGAACACTGAAGCTTTCTTT
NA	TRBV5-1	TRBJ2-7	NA	CASSEDSIPSYEQYF	TGCGCCAGCAGCGAGGACAGCATTCCCTCCTACGAGCAGTACTTC